This T cell receptor beta chain originates from a study of T cell changes during pregnancy in multiple sclerosis. Here immunoSEQ multiplex PCR was the method, and the copy in TCRdb shows in-frame clones only, minus some. The sample has about 86,000 clones, approximately 90% seen once. This CDR3 has 13 amino acids. The sequencing used peripheral blood, collected in the first trimester of pregnancy. V usage is TRBV21-1 and J usage is TRBJ1-1. TRBV21-1 is reported as a pseudogene. The sequence was collected from a female donor in good health, enrolled as a control in a pregnancy study. The CDR3 spells CASLNPRNTEAFF. CDR3 DNA: TGTGCCAGCCTAAACCCAAGGAACACTGAAGCTTTCTTT.